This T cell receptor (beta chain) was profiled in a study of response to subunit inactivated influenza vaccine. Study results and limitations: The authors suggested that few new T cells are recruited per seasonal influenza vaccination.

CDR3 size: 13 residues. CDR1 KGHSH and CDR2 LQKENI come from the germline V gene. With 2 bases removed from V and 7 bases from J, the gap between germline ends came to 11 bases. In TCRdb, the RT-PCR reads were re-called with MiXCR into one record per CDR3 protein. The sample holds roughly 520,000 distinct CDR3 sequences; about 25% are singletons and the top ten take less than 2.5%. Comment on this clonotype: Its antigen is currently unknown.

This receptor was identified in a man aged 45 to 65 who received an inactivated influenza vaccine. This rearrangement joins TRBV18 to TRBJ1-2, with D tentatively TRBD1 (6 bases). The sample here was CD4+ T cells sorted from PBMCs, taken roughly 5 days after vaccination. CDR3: CASSPETDSGYTF. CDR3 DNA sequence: TGTGCCAGCTCACCAGAAACGGACAGTGGCTACACCTTC. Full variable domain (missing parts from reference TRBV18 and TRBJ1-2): NAGVMQNPRHLVRRRGQEARLRCSPMKGHSHVYWYRQLPEEGLKFMVYLQKENIIDESGMPKERFSAEFPKEGPSILRIQQVVRGDSAAYFCASSPETDSGYTFGSGTRLTVV.